Listed here are 30 T cell receptor beta chains from one sample, sequenced in a study of blood T cell repertoires in COVID-19 (dated by TCRdb to 2019 to 2021). Libraries were prepared through the immunoSEQ multiplex PCR assay. Held by TCRdb, this immuneACCESS table contains in-frame sequences only and omits some clones. Under half of the omission traces to an unresolved V gene where checked; the cause of the rest is unknown. In all, the sample holds 55,000 to 75,000 clones, and 85% to 90% of those were seen once. 6.5% to 8.5% of the sample comes from the top ten. Sequenced: peripheral blood. The receptors stem from a man aged 45-65 years with active COVID-19.

The rearrangement uses TRBV5-6 and TRBJ2-5; 7 nucleotides agree with TRBD1. The CDR3 extends over 14 amino acids. V dropped 3 bases and J dropped 5; count of bases not matched to a gene: 7. CDR1 SGHDT and CDR2 YYEEEE come from the germline V gene. Here the CDR3 reads CASSSLTGSETQYF. CDR3 sequence (DNA): TGTGCCAGCAGCTCCCTGACAGGGTCGGAGACCCAGTACTTC.

Notes on this clone: The sample holds other DNA sequences that translate to the same CDR3. The rearrangement links TRBV5-1 to TRBJ2-7; 9 bases line up with TRBD1. CDR3 length: 17 residues. With V trimmed by 5 bases and J by 2 bases, 14 bases remained unmatched. In germline, CDR1 is SGHRS, CDR2 YFSETQ. CDR3 residues: CASSLSSGTGYTYEQYF. The CDR3 nucleotides read TGCGCCAGCAGTTTATCATCCGGGACAGGGTACACCTACGAGCAGTACTTC.

The V and J genes are TRBV19 and TRBJ1-5, with a weak D call TRBD1 (6 bases). Germline V gene lookup returns CDR1 LNHDA and CDR2 SQIVND (reference sequence). The ends were cut back, 0 bases at V and 4 bases at J, with 7 bases in the middle. CDR3 length equals 14 residues. The CDR3, as DNA: TGTGCCAGTAGTATAGATAGGGGGAATCAGCCCCAGCATTTT. Amino acids: CASSIDRGNQPQHF.

This chain's CDR3 is CASSPVGQGWTEAFF. CDR3 coding DNA: TGCGCCAGCAGCCCAGTAGGACAGGGATGGACTGAAGCTTTCTTT. The chain recombines TRBV4-1 with TRBJ1-1; 8 nucleotides match TRBD1. Germline V gene lookup returns CDR1 MGHRA and CDR2 YSYEKL. J gave up 5 bases and V 4 bases, and 9 bases lay outside the gene matches. The CDR3 consists of 15 residues.

The V call is TRBV29-1, the J call TRBJ1-1, with a tentative D call TRBD1 (5 bases). Trimming removed 2 bases at V and 5 bases at J, with 12 bases between. Germline V CDR1 and CDR2: SQVTM, ANQGSEA. The CDR3 runs 13 residues. In nucleotides, the CDR3 is TGCAGCGTTGAATGGAGGGGTAGTACTGAAGCTTTCTTT. It is translated as CSVEWRGSTEAFF.

The chain recombines TRBV28 with TRBJ2-7, with TRBD1 identical over 12 bases. Trimming took 4 bases from V and 7 from J; bases not matched to a gene: 8. Germline-derived CDR1 and CDR2 are MDHEN and SYDVKM. This CDR3 is 15 amino acids long. The CDR3 DNA is TGTGCCAGCAGTTCGCCGGGACAGGGGGCGCGAGAGCAGTACTTC. Translation: CASSSPGQGAREQYF.

The chain has TRBV21-1 and TRBJ2-3; the table calls TRBD2, which could not be checked here. TRBV21-1 is shown as a pseudogene. The CDR3 runs 16 residues. Here the CDR3 DNA reads TGTGCCAGCAGCAAAGCGGCTAGCGGGAGACTAGATACGCAGTATTTT. Its protein is CASSKAASGRLDTQYF.

The sample holds one count of this clone. This chain links TRBV5-8 with TRBJ2-3, with D possibly matching TRBD2 (5 bases). Germline CDR1 is SGHTS and CDR2 is YDEGEE. This CDR3 region has 14 residues. V was shortened by 2 bases and J by 3 bases, with 10 bases between the two germline ends. This chain's CDR3 is CASSFPSGTDTQYF. CDR3 DNA: TGTGCCAGCAGCTTCCCGTCGGGGACAGATACGCAGTATTTT.

The J gene is TRBJ2-3, the V gene TRBV9; 9 nucleotides match TRBD1. This CDR3 spans 17 amino acids. After removal of 4 bases from V and 0 bases from J, the junction contained 9 bases not matched to a gene. CDR1 SGDLS and CDR2 YYNGEE come from the germline V gene. CDR3: CASSTQIGQGSTDTQYF. The CDR3 DNA reads as TGTGCCAGCAGCACCCAAATCGGACAGGGGAGCACAGATACGCAGTATTTT.

The chain recombines TRBV7-9 with TRBJ2-5; weak D call: TRBD2 (5 bases). Trimming took off 4 bases at V and 3 bases at J, with 24 bases between the two ends. The CDR3 sequence is 18 residues long. CDR1 and CDR2 (germline): SEHNR, FQNEAQ (reference sequence). CDR3 in amino acids: CASSSRSWVEEAEETQYF. DNA of the CDR3: TGTGCCAGCAGCTCGCGCTCCTGGGTAGAGGAGGCGGAAGAGACCCAGTACTTC.

The chain links TRBV6-5 to TRBJ2-7; weak D call: TRBD2 (7 bases). The length of the CDR3 is 15 residues. V gave up 7 bases and J gave up 0 bases, with 16 bases separating them. In germline, CDR1 is MNHEY, CDR2 SVGAGI. The CDR3 is CASNTFRGASYEQYF. CDR3 in DNA: TGTGCCAGCAATACCTTCCGGGGGGCCTCCTACGAGCAGTACTTC.

The V call is TRBV9, the J call TRBJ1-1, with D maybe TRBD1 (5 bases). The length of the CDR3 is 15 residues. CDR1 is SGDLS and CDR2 is YYNGEE in the germline V gene. Between the trimmed V and J ends, which lost 1 base and 5 bases, there was a span of 15 bases. CDR3 sequence reads: CASSVNPGRETEAFF. In DNA, the CDR3 is TGTGCCAGCAGCGTAAATCCAGGGAGGGAGACTGAAGCTTTCTTT.

The chain recombines TRBV3-1 (or the pseudogene TRBV3-2) with TRBJ2-2, with 9 nucleotides matching TRBD1. The J segment lost 1 base and the V segment lost 8 bases, leaving 8 bases of the junction unmatched. The CDR3 covers 16 residues. Germline values: CDR1 LGHDT, CDR2 YNNKEL (reference sequence). The CDR3 DNA reads as TGTGCCAGCCGTACAGGGGGCGTTAGGAACACCGGGGAGCTGTTTTTT. This translates into CASRTGGVRNTGELFF.

The gene calls are TRBV28 and TRBJ1-6; 8 bases are shared with TRBD1. The CDR3 sequence is 14 residues long. With 5 bases clipped from V and 8 bases from J, the junction kept 5 bases outside the gene matches. CDR1 and CDR2 (germline): MDHEN, SYDVKM. The CDR3 reads CASSTRQGYSPLHF. CDR3 DNA: TGTGCCAGCAGTACGAGACAGGGGTATTCACCCCTCCACTTT. Together with reference TRBV28 and TRBJ1-6, the CDR3 gives the full variable domain: DVKVTQSSRYLVKRTGEKVFLECVQDMDHENMFWYRQDPGLGLRLIYFSYDVKMKEKGDIPEGYSVSREKKERFSLILESASTNQTSMYLCASSTRQGYSPLHFGNGTRLTVT.

The CDR3 here is CASSQERSGSNEQYF. CDR3 DNA sequence: TGTGCCAGCAGCCAAGAAAGGAGCGGGAGCAACGAGCAGTACTTC. This sequence joins TRBV3-1 (or the pseudogene TRBV3-2) and TRBJ2-7, with 8 positions matching TRBD2. This CDR3 is built from 15 residues. Germline lookup yields CDR1 LGHDT and CDR2 YNNKEL (reference sequence). The trim removed 0 bases at V and 5 bases at J, leaving 6 bases unmatched.

V and J are TRBV29-1 and TRBJ1-1; no firm D call. Trimming shortened V by 3 bases and J by 1 base, and 3 bases separated the two germline ends. This CDR3 region has 11 residues. Germline V gene lookup returns CDR1 SQVTM and CDR2 ANQGSEA. Written as DNA, the CDR3 is TGCAGCGTTGACAGGAACACTGAAGCTTTCTTT. This translates into CSVDRNTEAFF.

V and J are TRBV7-2 and TRBJ2-7, with 10 bases fitting TRBD1. Germline loops: CDR1 SGHTA, CDR2 FQGNSA. V lost 4 bases and J lost 3; bases outside the gene matches: 3. CDR3 length equals 14 residues. Here the CDR3 DNA reads TGTGCCAGCAGCTGGACAGGGGGGAGCTACGAGCAGTACTTC. It specifies CASSWTGGSYEQYF. Complete variable domain (other parts from reference TRBV7-2 and TRBJ2-7): GAGVSQSPSNKVTEKGKDVELRCDPISGHTALYWYRQSLGQGLEFLIYFQGNSAPDKSGLPSDRFSAERTGGSVSTLTIQRTQQEDSAVYLCASSWTGGSYEQYFGPGTRLTVT.

J is TRBJ2-3 and V is TRBV5-4; a weak D match, TRBD1 (6 bases). CDR1 and CDR2 (germline): SGHNT, YYREEE (reference sequence). Trimming took 1 base from V and 2 from J, leaving 8 bases between them. The CDR3 extends over 14 amino acids. The CDR3 DNA reads as TGTGCCAGCAGCTTGCGGACAGACACAGATACGCAGTATTTT. This sequence encodes CASSLRTDTDTQYF.

This rearrangement joins TRBV6-6 to TRBJ2-7, with 7 bases lining up with TRBD2. Trimming removed 8 bases from V and 0 bases from J; junction bases left unmatched: 10. The germline V gene has CDR1 MNHNY and CDR2 SVGAGI (reference sequence). The CDR3 has 15 amino acids. CDR3 nucleotide sequence: TGTGCCAGCGCCCAACCAGAGCGGGGCTCCTACGAGCAGTACTTC. Translating it yields CASAQPERGSYEQYF.

This chain connects TRBV3-1 (or the pseudogene TRBV3-2) to TRBJ2-7; unclear D gene. The germline V gene has CDR1 LGHDT and CDR2 YNNKEL (reference sequence). The CDR3 runs to 12 residues. Trimming took off 3 bases at V and 2 bases at J, with 5 bases between the two ends. The CDR3 DNA follows: TGTGCCAGCAGCCAGAGCCCCTACGAGCAGTACTTC. It translates to CASSQSPYEQYF.

This sequence joins TRBV6-2 or TRBV6-3 and TRBJ2-5; 9 bases are a match to TRBD1. Per germline, CDR1 MNHEY and CDR2 SVGEGT. The CDR3 has 17 amino acids. V shed 0 bases and J 3 bases; nucleotides not matched to a gene: 8. CDR3: CASSYSLLRQGEETQYF. The CDR3 DNA reads as TGTGCCAGCAGTTACTCCCTACTCCGACAGGGGGAAGAGACCCAGTACTTC.

This chain links TRBV6-5 with TRBJ1-2; D unclear. The CDR3 totals 13 residues. The germline gives CDR1 MNHEY, CDR2 SVGAGI. Trimming pared 5 bases from V and 8 bases from J, leaving 15 bases between. The CDR3 is CASSHGEGGGYTF. The CDR3 DNA reads as TGTGCCAGCAGTCACGGAGAAGGCGGAGGCTACACCTTC.

The CDR3 DNA follows: TGCGCCAGCAGCCAGGGACTCGACACCTCAAAGGGCTACACCTTC. Translated, it gives CASSQGLDTSKGYTF. The chain couples TRBV4-3 to TRBJ1-2; D is perhaps TRBD1 (5 bases). Trimming took off 3 bases at V and 8 bases at J, with 19 bases between the two ends. Germline-derived CDR1 and CDR2 are LGHNA and YSLEER. The CDR3 totals 15 residues.

In its sample, this clone was seen a few times. V gene TRBV28 combines with J gene TRBJ2-3; TRBD2 might be the D (6 bases). Germline-derived CDR1 and CDR2 are MDHEN and SYDVKM. Deletions cut 8 bases from V and 0 bases from J, with 6 bases between. The CDR3 is made up of 12 amino acids. CDR3 amino acids: CASGGSTDTQYF. For the CDR3, the DNA is TGTGCCAGCGGGGGGAGCACAGATACGCAGTATTTT.

This sequence joins TRBV7-3 and TRBJ2-7; 8 nucleotides match TRBD1. The length of the CDR3 is 14 residues. Germline V gene sequence: CDR1 SGHTA, CDR2 FQGTGA. With 3 bases clipped from V and 5 bases from J, the junction kept 6 bases outside the gene matches. The CDR3 sequence is CASSFPQGANEQYF. The CDR3 DNA reads TGTGCCAGCAGCTTCCCCCAGGGGGCTAACGAGCAGTACTTC.

The chain is built from TRBV24-1 and TRBJ2-7; D perhaps matches TRBD1 (6 bases). In germline, CDR1 is KGHDR, CDR2 SFDVKD. The V end lost 12 bases, the J end lost 2 bases, and 19 bases lay between the germline ends. The CDR3 is 14 residues long. CDR3 loop: CASPDSLPPYEQYF. The DNA of the CDR3 is TGTGCCTCCCCGGACAGTCTTCCCCCCTACGAGCAGTACTTC.

The rearrangement joins TRBV6-5 to TRBJ2-1; D not resolved. The V gene lost 6 bases and the J gene lost 0 bases, with 9 bases spanning the gap. From germline, CDR1 is MNHEY and CDR2 SVGAGI. This CDR3 comprises 14 residues. CDR3 residues: CASRRASSYNEQFF. CDR3 sequence (DNA): TGTGCCAGCAGGCGAGCTAGCTCCTACAATGAGCAGTTCTTC.

The J gene is TRBJ1-1, the V gene TRBV5-1; D may be TRBD1 (5 bases). Germline loops: CDR1 SGHRS, CDR2 YFSETQ. The CDR3 has 14 amino acids. The V end was cut by 9 bases, the J end by 4 bases, with 19 bases between. CDR3 in amino acids: CATSDGGWATEAFF. CDR3 DNA sequence: TGCGCCACCTCAGACGGGGGATGGGCCACTGAAGCTTTCTTT.

The V and J genes are TRBV6-5 and TRBJ2-3, with 11 bases aligning to TRBD2. The V and J ends lost 6 bases and 6 bases, in that order; junction bases with no gene match: 8. Per the germline V gene, CDR1 is MNHEY and CDR2 is SVGAGI. The CDR3 is 15 amino acids. CDR3: CASRLSGGALDTQYF. As DNA, the CDR3 is TGTGCCAGCAGGCTTAGCGGGGGGGCCTTGGATACGCAGTATTTT.

The chain combines TRBV29-1 with TRBJ1-2, with TRBD1 matching 9 bases. This CDR3 is built from 14 residues. V lost 5 bases and J lost 2; bases outside the gene matches: 6. Germline CDR1 reads SQVTM; CDR2 reads ANQGSEA. CDR3 in amino acids: CSVFDRGKNYGYTF. As DNA, the CDR3 is TGCAGCGTTTTTGACAGGGGGAAAAACTATGGCTACACCTTC.